One sample yielded the 4 T cell receptor beta chains listed below, sequenced in a study of control samples from healthy donors and cancer patients. Generated by immunoSEQ multiplex PCR, the TCRdb table keeps only in-frame clones and is missing some. The sample has around 250,000 clones; over 75% are singletons. The material sequenced was PBMCs. Receptors were obtained from a woman aged 60 to 75 with lung cancer.

This clone was counted a single time. V gene TRBV11-2 combines with J gene TRBJ1-6; 7 nucleotides agree with TRBD1. This CDR3 contains 14 residues. CDR1 SGHAT and CDR2 FQNNGV come from the germline V gene. V was clipped by 0 bases and J by 9 bases; unmatched bases: 2. The CDR3 DNA is TGTGCCAGCAGCTTAGATAAGGGGGCTTCACCCCTCCACTTT. This codes for CASSLDKGASPLHF.

The V and J genes are TRBV2 and TRBJ2-2, with 10 bases identical to TRBD2. Trimming took 7 bases from V and 5 from J; bases not matched to a gene: 4. This CDR3 region has 14 residues. Germline CDR1 is SNHLY and CDR2 is FYNNEI. The CDR3 spells CASNLAGVTGELFF. CDR3 nucleotide sequence: TGTGCCAGCAACCTAGCGGGAGTTACCGGGGAGCTGTTTTTT.

Notes on this clone: The same CDR3 can be traced to other DNA sequences in this sample. The rearrangement uses TRBV5-4 and TRBJ2-3; no clear D gene. The germline gives CDR1 SGHNT, CDR2 YYREEE (reference sequence). Trimming pared 2 bases from V and 3 bases from J, leaving 4 bases between. This CDR3 is 12 amino acids long. In DNA, the CDR3 is TGTGCCAGCAGCTTATCGACAGATACGCAGTATTTT. Its translation: CASSLSTDTQYF. The variable domain in full, completed from reference TRBV5-4 and TRBJ2-3, reads ETGVTQSPTHLIKTRGQQVTLRCSSQSGHNTVSWYQQALGQGPQFIFQYYREEENGRGNFPPRFSGLQFPNYSSELNVNALELDDSALYLCASSLSTDTQYFGPGTRLTVL.

V and J are TRBV14 and TRBJ2-7, with D perhaps assigned TRBD1 or TRBD2 (5 bases each). Germline CDR1 reads SGHDN; CDR2 reads FVKESK. Trimming removed 4 bases at V and 3 bases at J, with 13 bases between. The CDR3 covers 14 residues. DNA for the CDR3: TGTGCCAGCAGCCCCCTGGGACCGGACTACGAGCAGTACTTC. It translates to CASSPLGPDYEQYF.